The 4 T cell receptor beta chains below come from one sample, sequenced in a study of blood T cell repertoires in COVID-19. The method was immunoSEQ multiplex PCR; TCRdb's version includes in-frame clones alone and lacks a portion of them. This table holds about 270,000 clones, 70% to 90% found once. Material: peripheral blood. The receptors here all came from a woman aged 45-65 years with acute or convalescent COVID-19.

J is TRBJ2-5 and V is TRBV6-4, with TRBD2 identical over 10 bases. Germline values: CDR1 MRHNA, CDR2 SNTAGT. V lost 3 bases and J lost 2; bases outside the gene matches: 3. This CDR3 comprises 15 residues. CDR3 protein: CASSEKAGGQETQYF. The CDR3 nucleotides are TGTGCCAGCAGTGAAAAAGCGGGAGGGCAAGAGACCCAGTACTTC.

The chain links TRBV5-1 to TRBJ2-3; D ambiguous. The CDR3 contains 11 residues. V lost 4 bases and J lost 7, with 7 bases in between. Germline assignment: CDR1 SGHRS and CDR2 YFSETQ. Here the CDR3 reads CASSAAHTQYF. The CDR3 region has the DNA TGCGCCAGCAGCGCGGCTCATACGCAGTATTTT.

The chain combines TRBV23-1 with TRBJ1-5, with 9 nucleotides matching TRBD1. TRBV23-1 is an ORF, and what it does is uncertain. The CDR3 runs to 17 residues. The trim removed 3 bases at V and 4 bases at J, leaving 10 bases unmatched. The DNA for the CDR3 is TGCGCCAGCAGTCAGCTGCCTGGGACAGGGAAAAATCAGCCCCAGCATTTT. Protein: CASSQLPGTGKNQPQHF.

This sequence joins TRBV7-2 and TRBJ2-7, with TRBD1 matching over 11 bases. This CDR3 is 15 amino acids long. Germline loops: CDR1 SGHTA, CDR2 FQGNSA. The J segment lost 3 bases and the V segment lost 5 bases, leaving 6 bases of the junction unmatched. DNA of the CDR3: TGTGCCAGCAGCCTGGCGGGGACAGGGGGCTACGAGCAGTACTTC. Its translation: CASSLAGTGGYEQYF.